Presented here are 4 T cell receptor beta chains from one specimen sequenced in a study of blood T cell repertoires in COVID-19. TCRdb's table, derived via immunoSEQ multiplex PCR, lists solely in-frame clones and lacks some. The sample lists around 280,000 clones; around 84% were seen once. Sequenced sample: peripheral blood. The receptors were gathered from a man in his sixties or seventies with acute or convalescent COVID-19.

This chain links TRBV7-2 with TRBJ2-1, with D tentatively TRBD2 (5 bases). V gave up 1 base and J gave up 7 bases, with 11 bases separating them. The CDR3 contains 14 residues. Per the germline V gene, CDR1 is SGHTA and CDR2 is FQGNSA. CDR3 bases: TGTGCCAGCAGCTTAGGTACCAGCGGTAATGAGCAGTTCTTC. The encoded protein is CASSLGTSGNEQFF.

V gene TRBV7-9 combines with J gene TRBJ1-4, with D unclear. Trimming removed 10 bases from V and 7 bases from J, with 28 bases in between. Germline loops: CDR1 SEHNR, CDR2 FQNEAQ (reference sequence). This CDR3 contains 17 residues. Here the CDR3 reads CATTLATSWSGAEKLFF. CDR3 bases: TGTGCCACCACCTTAGCAACTTCGTGGTCGGGTGCTGAAAAACTGTTTTTT.

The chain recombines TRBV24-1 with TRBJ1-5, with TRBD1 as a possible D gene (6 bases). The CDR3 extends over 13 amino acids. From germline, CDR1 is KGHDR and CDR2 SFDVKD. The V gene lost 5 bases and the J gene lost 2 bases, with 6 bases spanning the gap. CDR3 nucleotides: TGTGCCACCAGTGGACAGGGCAATCAGCCCCAGCATTTT. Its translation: CATSGQGNQPQHF.

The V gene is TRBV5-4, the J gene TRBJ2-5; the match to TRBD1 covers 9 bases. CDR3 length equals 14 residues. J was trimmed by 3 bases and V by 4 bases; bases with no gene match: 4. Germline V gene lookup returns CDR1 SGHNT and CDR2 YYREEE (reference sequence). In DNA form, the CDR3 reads TGTGCCAGCAGCCAGACAGGGGGTGAAGAGACCCAGTACTTC. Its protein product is CASSQTGGEETQYF. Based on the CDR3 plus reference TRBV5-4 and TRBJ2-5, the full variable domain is ETGVTQSPTHLIKTRGQQVTLRCSSQSGHNTVSWYQQALGQGPQFIFQYYREEENGRGNFPPRFSGLQFPNYSSELNVNALELDDSALYLCASSQTGGEETQYFGPGTRLLVL.